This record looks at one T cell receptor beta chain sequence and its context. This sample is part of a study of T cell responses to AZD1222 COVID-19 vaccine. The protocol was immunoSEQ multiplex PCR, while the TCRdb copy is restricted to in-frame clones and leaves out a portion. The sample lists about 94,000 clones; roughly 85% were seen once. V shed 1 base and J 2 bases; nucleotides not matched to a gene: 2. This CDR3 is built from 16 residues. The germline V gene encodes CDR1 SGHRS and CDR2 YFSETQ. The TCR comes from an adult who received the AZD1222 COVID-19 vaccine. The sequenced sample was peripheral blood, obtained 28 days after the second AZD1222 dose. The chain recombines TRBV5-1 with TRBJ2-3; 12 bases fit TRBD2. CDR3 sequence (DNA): TGCGCCAGCAGCTTGAGGACTAGCGGGGCCACAGATACGCAGTATTTT. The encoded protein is CASSLRTSGATDTQYF.